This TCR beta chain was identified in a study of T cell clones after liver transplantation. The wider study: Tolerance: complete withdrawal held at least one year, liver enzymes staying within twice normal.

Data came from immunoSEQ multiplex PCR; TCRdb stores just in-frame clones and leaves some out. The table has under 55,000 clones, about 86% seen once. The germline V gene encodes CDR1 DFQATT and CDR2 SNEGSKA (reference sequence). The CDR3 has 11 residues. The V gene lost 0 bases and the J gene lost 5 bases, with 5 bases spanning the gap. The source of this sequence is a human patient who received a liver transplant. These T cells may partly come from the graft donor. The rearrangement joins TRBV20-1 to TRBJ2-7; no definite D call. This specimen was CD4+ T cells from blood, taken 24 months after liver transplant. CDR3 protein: CSARDPDEQYF. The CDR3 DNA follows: TGCAGTGCTAGAGACCCAGACGAGCAGTACTTC.